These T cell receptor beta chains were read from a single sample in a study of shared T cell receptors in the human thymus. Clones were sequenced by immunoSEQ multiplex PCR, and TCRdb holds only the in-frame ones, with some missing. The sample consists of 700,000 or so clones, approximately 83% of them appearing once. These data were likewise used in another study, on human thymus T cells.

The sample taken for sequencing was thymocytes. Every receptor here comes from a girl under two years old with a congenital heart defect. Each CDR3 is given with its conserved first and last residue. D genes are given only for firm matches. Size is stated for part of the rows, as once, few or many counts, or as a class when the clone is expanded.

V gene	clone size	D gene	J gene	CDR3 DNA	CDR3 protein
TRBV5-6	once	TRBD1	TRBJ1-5	TGTGCCAGCAGCTTACGCAGGGATCGCAGGGGGGAACAGCCCCAGCATTTT	CASSLRRDRRGEQPQHF
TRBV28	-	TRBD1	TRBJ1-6	TGTGCCAGCAGCCGTAAGACAGGGGGCTTATTTTCACCCCTCCACTTT	CASSRKTGGLFSPLHF
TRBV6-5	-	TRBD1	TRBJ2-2	TGTGCCAGCAGTTACCAACAGGGGCTCAACACCGGGGAGCTGTTTTTT	CASSYQQGLNTGELFF
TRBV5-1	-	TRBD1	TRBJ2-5	TGCGCCAGCAGCTTGGGCGGGACAGGGGAAGAAGAGACCCAGTACTTC	CASSLGGTGEEETQYF
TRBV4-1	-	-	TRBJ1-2	TGCGCCAGCAGCCAAGAATGCGCCAGGGGAAGGAATGGCTACACCTTC	CASSQECARGRNGYTF
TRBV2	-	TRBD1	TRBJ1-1	TGTGCCAGCAGTCGACAGGGCCCGAACACTGAAGCTTTCTTT	CASSRQGPNTEAFF
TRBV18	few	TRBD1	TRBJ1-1	TGTGCCAGCTCACCTCCAGGGGAGCACAGGGGCGTGAGAGGCACTGAAGCTTTCTTT	CASSPPGEHRGVRGTEAFF
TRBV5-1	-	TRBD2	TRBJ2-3	TGCGCCAGCAGCTTGGTGGGCCCGACTAGCGGGGTCACAGATACGCAGTATTTT	CASSLVGPTSGVTDTQYF
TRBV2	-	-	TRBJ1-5	TGTGCCAGCAGTGAAAGGAAGGGGAGGGGATTAAGGCCCCAGCATTTT	CASSERKGRGLRPQHF
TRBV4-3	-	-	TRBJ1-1	TGCGCCAGCAGCCAAGATAAAACGTCAGACAGGACGACTGAAGCTTTCTTT	CASSQDKTSDRTTEAFF
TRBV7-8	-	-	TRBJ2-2	TGTGCCAGCCGGCGGATGGGCGGGGAGCTGTTTTTT	CASRRMGGELFF
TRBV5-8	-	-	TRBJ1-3	TGTGCCAGCAGCTTGGGGAGACCTGGAAACACCATATATTTT	CASSLGRPGNTIYF
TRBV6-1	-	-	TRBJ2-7	TGTGCCAGCATATCGGGGTACGAGCAGTACTTC	CASISGYEQYF
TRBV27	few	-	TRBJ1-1	TGTGCCAGCAGTTTGTACACAGGGAACACTGAAGCTTTCTTT	CASSLYTGNTEAFF
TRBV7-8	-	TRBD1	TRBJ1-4	TGTGCCAGCAGCTTTAGGGTCTGTGGGACAGGGGTAGAAGAAAAACTGTTTTTT	CASSFRVCGTGVEEKLFF
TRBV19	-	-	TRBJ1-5	TGTGCCAGTCGGGGGGGCGGGTCTCAGCCCCAGCATTTT	CASRGGGSQPQHF
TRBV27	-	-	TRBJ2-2	TGTGCCAGCAGTTTAAGGCCGAGACAGAACACCGGGGAGCTGTTTTTT	CASSLRPRQNTGELFF
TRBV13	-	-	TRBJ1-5	TGTGCCAGCAGCTTAGAAGCCGGGGGTGACCACAATCAGCCCCAGCATTTT	CASSLEAGGDHNQPQHF
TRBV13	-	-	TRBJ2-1	TGTGCCAGCAGCTTAGAGGGGGAGGGAAAACCCTACAATGAGCAGTTCTTC	CASSLEGEGKPYNEQFF
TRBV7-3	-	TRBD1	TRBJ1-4	TGTGCCAGCAGCTTATCGAAAGCGGGACAGGTGTTTGCAGAAAAACTGTTTTTT	CASSLSKAGQVFAEKLFF
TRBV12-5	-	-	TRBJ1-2	TGTGCTAGTGGTTTTGGGTGGTGGACTTCTGGAGGAGGCTACACCTTC	CASGFGWWTSGGGYTF
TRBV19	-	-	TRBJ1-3	TGTGCCAGTAGTCCACGCGTTCAGGGCGACGGAAACACCATATATTTT	CASSPRVQGDGNTIYF
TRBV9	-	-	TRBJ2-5	TGTGCCAGCAGCGCATACCCAGGTTCCGAGACCCAGTACTTC	CASSAYPGSETQYF